These 30 T cell receptor beta chains share one sample of origin, sequenced in a study of T cell changes during pregnancy in multiple sclerosis. TCRdb keeps only in-frame clones here, not all; method: immunoSEQ multiplex PCR. The table lists about 66,000 clones, approximately 90% of them singletons. Source: peripheral blood, taken in the third trimester of pregnancy. These TCRs come from a female donor with multiple sclerosis, enrolled in a pregnancy study.

The rearrangement joins TRBV6-5 to TRBJ2-3, with 7 bases fitting TRBD2. Germline CDR1 is MNHEY and CDR2 is SVGAGI. The V segment lost 6 bases and the J segment 0 bases; nucleotides outside the gene matches: 6. CDR3 length equals 15 residues. CDR3 sequence: CASSSAGKSTDTQYF. The CDR3 DNA reads as TGTGCCAGCAGCTCAGCGGGGAAGAGCACAGATACGCAGTATTTT.

This clone has a handful of counts. This chain connects TRBV4-1 to TRBJ1-2; 8 nucleotides align to TRBD1. Germline lookup yields CDR1 MGHRA and CDR2 YSYEKL. The CDR3 spans 17 residues. V was clipped by 0 bases and J by 3 bases; unmatched bases: 9. This CDR3 reads CASSQDEGQGIYYGYTF. The CDR3 DNA reads TGCGCCAGCAGCCAAGATGAAGGACAGGGAATATACTATGGCTACACCTTC.

V usage is TRBV14 and J usage is TRBJ2-1; TRBD2 agrees at 9 bases. Germline lookup yields CDR1 SGHDN and CDR2 FVKESK. CDR3 length: 19 residues. V dropped 0 bases and J dropped 2; count of bases not matched to a gene: 11. The CDR3 sequence: CASSQDRYSGRDPYNEQFF. The CDR3, as DNA: TGTGCCAGCAGCCAAGATAGGTATAGCGGGAGAGACCCCTACAATGAGCAGTTCTTC. Full variable domain (remainder filled in from reference TRBV14 and TRBJ2-1): EAGVTQFPSHSVIEKGQTVTLRCDPISGHDNLYWYRRVMGKEIKFLLHFVKESKQDESGMPNNRFLAERTGGTYSTLKVQPAELEDSGVYFCASSQDRYSGRDPYNEQFFGPGTRLTVL.

The chain joins TRBV11-1 to TRBJ2-7; D is perhaps TRBD1 (5 bases). The germline gives CDR1 SGHAT, CDR2 FQDESV (reference sequence). Trimming removed 1 base at V and 3 bases at J, with 10 bases between. The CDR3 is 14 amino acids. This CDR3 is CASSLVQGFYEQYF. The CDR3 region has the DNA TGTGCCAGCAGCTTAGTTCAGGGATTCTACGAGCAGTACTTC.

About this clone itself: Other DNA sequences in this specimen translate into the identical CDR3. The V and J genes are TRBV30 and TRBJ1-5; 9 positions agree with TRBD1. The CDR3 sequence is 13 residues long. Germline lookup yields CDR1 GTSNPN and CDR2 SVGIG (reference sequence). With 5 bases clipped from V and 5 bases from J, the junction kept 4 bases outside the gene matches. The CDR3 here is CAWGQGSHQPQHF. CDR3 sequence (DNA): TGTGCCTGGGGACAGGGGAGTCATCAGCCCCAGCATTTT.

This clone was detected only once. This chain connects TRBV19 to TRBJ1-4; TRBD1 matches 9 bases. The CDR3 spans 16 residues. Germline-derived CDR1 and CDR2 are LNHDA and SQIVND (reference sequence). The V segment lost 7 bases and the J segment 4 bases; nucleotides outside the gene matches: 10. The CDR3 nucleotides are TGTGCCAGTATCTCGAATCTGGGACAGGGTAATGAAAAACTGTTTTTT. Amino acids: CASISNLGQGNEKLFF.

CDR3 residues: CASSLGGQGASYEQYF. CDR3 nucleotide sequence: TGTGCCAGCAGCTTAGGAGGACAGGGCGCCTCCTACGAGCAGTACTTC. The chain links TRBV7-6 to TRBJ2-7; TRBD1 aligns across 8 bases. Trimming took 1 base from V and 0 from J; bases not matched to a gene: 5. Germline V lookup: CDR1 SGHVS, CDR2 FNYEAQ. The CDR3 length is 16 residues.

V is TRBV16 and J is TRBJ1-5; D may be TRBD1 (6 bases). The CDR3 extends over 15 amino acids. From germline, CDR1 is KGHSY and CDR2 FQNENV. Trimming left V 4 bases short and J 3 bases short, with 13 bases between. CDR3 nucleotides: TGTGCCAGCAGCCCCTTCAGGGGCCCCAATCAGCCCCAGCATTTT. Its protein is CASSPFRGPNQPQHF.

This chain joins TRBV1 and TRBJ2-2; TRBD2, the table's D call, was not compared with the DNA. TRBV1 is tagged as a pseudogene. CDR3 length equals 16 residues. The CDR3 DNA follows: TGCACCAGCAGCCGACCTGAGGCGGGGCCGACCGGGGAGCTGTTTTTT. Encoded protein: CTSSRPEAGPTGELFF.

This clone was seen a handful of times. The rearrangement joins TRBV7-9 to TRBJ1-3; tentatively, D is TRBD1 (6 bases). The CDR3 runs to 16 residues. Germline V gene sequence: CDR1 SEHNR, CDR2 FQNEAQ (reference sequence). The germline V and J ends were trimmed by 1 base and 2 bases, with 12 bases remaining between them. CDR3: CASSLDTGRAGNTIYF. The DNA of the CDR3 is TGTGCCAGCAGCTTAGACACAGGGAGGGCTGGAAACACCATATATTTT.

The CDR3 loop reads CASSTRGASTDTQYF. In DNA, the CDR3 is TGTGCCAGCAGTACACGGGGGGCCAGCACAGATACGCAGTATTTT. The chain recombines TRBV2 with TRBJ2-3; possibly TRBD2 for D (7 bases). CDR1 is SNHLY and CDR2 is FYNNEI in the germline V gene. This CDR3 comprises 15 residues. V was clipped by 5 bases and J by 0 bases, with 12 bases between them.

The chain has TRBV25-1 and TRBJ1-1; tentative D call: TRBD1 (5 bases). This CDR3 has 13 amino acids. Trimming removed 5 bases from V and 1 base from J, with 8 bases in between. Germline-derived CDR1 and CDR2 are MGHDK and SYGVNS. The CDR3 here is CASSRTPNTEAFF. CDR3 nucleotide sequence: TGTGCCAGCAGTCGGACACCGAACACTGAAGCTTTCTTT.

The chain has TRBV29-1 and TRBJ1-1, with TRBD1 identical over 10 bases. J gave up 3 bases and V 4 bases, and 8 bases lay outside the gene matches. CDR1 SQVTM and CDR2 ANQGSEA come from the germline V gene. This CDR3 is 15 amino acids long. As DNA, the CDR3 is TGCAGCGTTGTCGTTACTGGGACAGGGGACACTGAAGCTTTCTTT. Its translation is CSVVVTGTGDTEAFF.

This rearrangement joins TRBV6-8 to TRBJ2-6, with D possibly TRBD1 on 6 matching bases. The germline V and J ends were trimmed by 4 bases and 0 bases, with 22 bases remaining between them. The CDR3 loop spans 20 amino acids. Looked up from germline, CDR1 is MNHGY and CDR2 is SAAAGT. CDR3 nucleotide sequence: TGTGCCAGCAGTTCGGAACCCCTCGACAGGTTACGCTCTGGGGCCAACGTCCTGACTTTC. Translation: CASSSEPLDRLRSGANVLTF.

The chain has TRBV7-2 and TRBJ2-1, with D tentatively TRBD1 (5 bases). The V end lost 10 bases, the J end lost 1 base, and 8 bases lay between the germline ends. The CDR3 is made up of 12 amino acids. Germline-derived CDR1 and CDR2 are SGHTA and FQGNSA. The CDR3 nucleotides are TGTGCCACCAAGGGGTCCTACAATGAGCAGTTCTTC. Protein product: CATKGSYNEQFF.

The V call is TRBV28, the J call TRBJ1-2; no clear D. The CDR3 length is 12 residues. Germline CDR1 is MDHEN and CDR2 is SYDVKM. V was cut by 5 bases and J by 7 bases, with 11 bases left in between. The DNA for the CDR3 is TGTGCCAGCAGTGGAGTGATTTTTGGCTACACCTTC. Translated, it gives CASSGVIFGYTF.

The V call is TRBV10-1, the J call TRBJ2-5; a weak D match, TRBD2 (5 bases). CDR1 and CDR2 (germline): WNHNN, SYGVQD (reference sequence). The CDR3 contains 15 residues. V was cut by 6 bases and J by 0 bases, with 14 bases left in between. The CDR3 sequence is CASSLALTDQETQYF. In nucleotides, the CDR3 is TGCGCCAGCAGCCTAGCCCTGACGGACCAAGAGACCCAGTACTTC.

This chain uses TRBV28 with TRBJ1-1; no firm D call. The ends were cut back, 2 bases at V and 1 base at J, with 11 bases in the middle. Germline V gene sequence: CDR1 MDHEN, CDR2 SYDVKM. The CDR3 is made up of 15 amino acids. As DNA, the CDR3 is TGTGCCAGCAGTTTAACGCTTGAGGGGAACACTGAAGCTTTCTTT. Translation gives CASSLTLEGNTEAFF.

This rearrangement joins TRBV4-1 to TRBJ2-6; TRBD1 matches at 7 bases. V lost 0 bases, J lost 0 bases, and 5 bases stayed unmatched. The CDR3 covers 18 residues. Germline CDR1 and CDR2: MGHRA and YSYEKL. In DNA, the CDR3 is TGCGCCAGCAGCCAAGAACGACAGGGCATCTCTGGGGCCAACGTCCTGACTTTC. It encodes CASSQERQGISGANVLTF.

The CDR3 is CASRGTGNSPLHF. The CDR3 region has the DNA TGCGCCAGCAGAGGGACAGGAAATTCACCCCTCCACTTT. The chain recombines TRBV5-1 with TRBJ1-6; TRBD1 matches at 8 bases. Germline V gene data show CDR1 as SGHRS and CDR2 as YFSETQ. The V gene end was trimmed by 5 bases and the J gene end by 7 bases; junction bases not matched to a gene: 2. The CDR3 spans 13 residues.

The gene calls are TRBV4-2 and TRBJ1-3; perhaps TRBD1 as D (6 bases). The CDR3 runs to 19 residues. CDR1 is LGHNA, CDR2 YNFKEQ, per germline. Trimming cost V 3 bases and J 3 bases, with 24 bases left between them. The CDR3 is CASSQKKDSFPGDGNTIYF. In nucleotides, the CDR3 is TGTGCCAGCAGCCAGAAAAAGGACAGCTTTCCCGGAGATGGAAACACCATATATTTT.

The V gene is TRBV7-2, the J gene TRBJ2-3; D gene ambiguous. The CDR3 spans 14 residues. V was cut by 1 base and J by 1 base, with 6 bases left in between. The germline gives CDR1 SGHTA, CDR2 FQGNSA. Written as DNA, the CDR3 is TGTGCCAGCAGCTTAGACGGTGGCACAGATACGCAGTATTTT. Amino acid sequence: CASSLDGGTDTQYF.

The chain recombines TRBV19 with TRBJ1-6; D gene ambiguous. The CDR3 runs to 13 residues. Germline lookup yields CDR1 LNHDA and CDR2 SQIVND (reference sequence). Trimming removed 3 bases at V and 7 bases at J, with 7 bases between. The CDR3 loop reads CASSINTNSPLHF. CDR3 bases: TGTGCCAGTAGTATTAACACCAATTCACCCCTCCACTTT.

This clone has only one observation. The chain employs TRBV2 and TRBJ1-5; D is possibly TRBD1 (6 bases). In germline, CDR1 is SNHLY, CDR2 FYNNEI. V shed 1 base and J shed 7 bases, with 17 bases lying between them. CDR3 length equals 16 residues. The CDR3 sequence: CASSEDVGGRGQPQHF. CDR3 coding DNA: TGTGCCAGCAGTGAAGATGTAGGTGGCAGGGGACAGCCCCAGCATTTT.

This chain uses TRBV7-9 with TRBJ1-1; 9 positions match TRBD1. The germline CDR1 and CDR2 sequences are SEHNR and FQNEAQ (reference sequence). The CDR3 is 14 residues long. With 4 bases clipped from V and 2 bases from J, the junction kept 2 bases outside the gene matches. The CDR3 reads CASSSTGGNTEAFF. The DNA for the CDR3 is TGTGCCAGCAGCTCGACAGGGGGAAACACTGAAGCTTTCTTT. Supplemented by reference TRBV7-9 and TRBJ1-1, the full variable domain reads DTGVSQNPRHKITKRGQNVTFRCDPISEHNRLYWYRQTLGQGPEFLTYFQNEAQLEKSRLLSDRFSAERPKGSFSTLEIQRTEQGDSAMYLCASSSTGGNTEAFFGQGTRLTVV.

V is TRBV6-5 and J is TRBJ2-7; D call uncertain. Germline V gene lookup returns CDR1 MNHEY and CDR2 SVGAGI. This CDR3 comprises 16 residues. Trimming shortened V by 0 bases and J by 3 bases, and 15 bases separated the two germline ends. The DNA for the CDR3 is TGTGCCAGCAGTTACTCGTTCCAGGTGTCTTTCTACGAGCAGTACTTC. Protein: CASSYSFQVSFYEQYF.

The chain carries TRBV10-1 and TRBJ1-1, with D maybe TRBD1 (6 bases). V lost 10 bases and J lost 7, with 28 bases in between. This CDR3 is 16 amino acids long. CDR1 and CDR2 (germline): WNHNN, SYGVQD (reference sequence). The DNA of the CDR3 is TGCGCCACCCTCACAACCCCCTCGTTGCAAGGGGGTGAAGCTTTCTTT. It yields the protein CATLTTPSLQGGEAFF.

This clone turned up a few times. As DNA, the CDR3 is TGTGCCAGCAGCTCCAGGACAGGGGCAACTGAAAAACTGTTTTTT. Amino acid sequence: CASSSRTGATEKLFF. The chain couples TRBV7-9 to TRBJ1-4; 9 bases fit TRBD1. Germline values: CDR1 SEHNR, CDR2 FQNEAQ (reference sequence). The trim removed 4 bases at V and 7 bases at J, leaving 7 bases unmatched. The length of the CDR3 is 15 residues.

The chain uses TRBV28 and TRBJ2-2; tentatively, D is TRBD1 (6 bases). The V gene's germline CDR1 is MDHEN and CDR2 SYDVKM. Trimming shortened V by 4 bases and J by 6 bases, and 9 bases separated the two germline ends. This CDR3 comprises 13 residues. CDR3 sequence (DNA): TGTGCCAGCAGTTCAGGGGTTCCCGGGGAGCTGTTTTTT. Its protein is CASSSGVPGELFF.

This chain uses TRBV5-1 with TRBJ2-5, with TRBD2 matching 11 bases. This CDR3 contains 16 residues. Trimming removed 0 bases from V and 3 bases from J; junction bases left unmatched: 4. From germline, CDR1 is SGHRS and CDR2 YFSETQ. The CDR3 coding sequence is TGCGCCAGCAGCTTGGTATCTAGCGGGAGGAAAGAGACCCAGTACTTC. This translates into CASSLVSSGRKETQYF.